Listed below are T cell receptor beta chains from one sample, sequenced in a study of cytomegalovirus exposure and HLA in healthy donors. Sequencing used immunoSEQ multiplex PCR; TCRdb keeps in-frame clones, though not all of them. The sample has around 150,000 clones; about 81% are singletons. Sequenced: PBMCs. The source of these receptors is a girl aged 5 to 17 in good health and CMV-seropositive. The conserved cysteine and the conserved F or W are not part of the CDR3 here.

J	V	CDR3
TRBJ1-5	TRBV5-1	ASSPMESPRNQPQH
TRBJ2-1	TRBV11-2	ASSPPLLVGAKQF
TRBJ2-7	TRBV27	ASSPLRDRVSEQY
TRBJ2-1	TRBV29-1	SVTGTSDLPSYNEQF
TRBJ2-1	TRBV28	ASSFPDGGVAGGRLADYNEQF
TRBJ2-1	TRBV30	AWRARENEQF
TRBJ2-7	TRBV10-1	ASRNKLQGNRTYEQY
TRBJ1-1	TRBV2	ASGEGWETEAF
TRBJ2-7	TRBV29-1	SVAGTSGGSSYEQY
TRBJ2-7	TRBV30	AWSVILYEQY
TRBJ1-5	TRBV7-2	ASSLFGGTDQPQH
TRBJ2-7	TRBV6-1	ASSESGGASYEQY
TRBJ2-5	TRBV5-6	ASSSGTLQETQY
TRBJ2-2	TRBV7-2	ASSLVAGEYTGELF
TRBJ1-2	TRBV10-3	ATNEGAGYGYT
TRBJ1-3	TRBV28	ASSSPGLAGNTIY
TRBJ2-3	TRBV5-4	ASSLAGGPSTDTQY
TRBJ2-5	TRBV29-1	SVGTSAQETQY
TRBJ1-2	TRBV5-1	ASSGWDRGGGYT
TRBJ2-7	TRBV30	AWSPGETYEQY
TRBJ1-1	TRBV19	ASSRGVGTKDTEAF
TRBJ2-3	TRBV28	ASRRTSRATDTQY
TRBJ2-7	TRBV10-1	ASSESAGSYEQY
TRBJ2-3	TRBV5-4	ASSLGGISSTDTQY
TRBJ1-1	TRBV7-6	ASSWFRTGDTEAF
TRBJ2-6	TRBV10-3	AISANRGPGANVLT
TRBJ1-1	TRBV7-9	ASSAISGETNTEAF
TRBJ2-3	TRBV11-3	ASSPGQPGGTDTQY
TRBJ2-1	TRBV5-4	ASSQSGSGSYNEQF
TRBJ1-1	TRBV6-1	ASREVEQGTLAF
TRBJ1-2	TRBV25-1	ASSEPGDISGYT
TRBJ2-7	TRBV28	ASRPGTVRSYEQY
TRBJ2-3	TRBV28	ASSTWGGQGSDTQY
TRBJ1-1	TRBV4-1	ASSQQGQGIEAF
TRBJ1-5	TRBV12-5	ASGLDPRDRINQPQH
TRBJ1-4	TRBV5-1	ASSTRTGDFEKLF
TRBJ1-2	TRBV9	ASSVGGTDNYGYT
TRBJ1-5	TRBV4-3	ASSPSTGLTQPQH
TRBJ2-2	TRBV15	ATSRGGTGGRAGELF
TRBJ2-3	TRBV7-3	ASSPISRADTQY
TRBJ2-1	TRBV11-3	ASSRTPYNEQF
TRBJ1-2	TRBV5-5	ASSGWTPGIGYT
TRBJ2-7	TRBV7-2	ASSLGWDRGYEQY
TRBJ1-3	TRBV7-9	ASSSLPTTGPSSGNTIY
TRBJ1-2	TRBV2	ASSEDATGNYGYT
TRBJ2-1	TRBV7-3	ASSTTGGGYNEQF
TRBJ1-1	TRBV28	ASSLLRVRTEAF
TRBJ2-3	TRBV29-1	SVEDRKVEGIDTQY
TRBJ2-3	TRBV9	ASSPLGGEDTQY
TRBJ1-2	TRBV27	ASRQAGTGGYYGYT
TRBJ1-2	TRBV13	ASSPRWGQVYGYT
TRBJ1-1	TRBV6-5	ASSSGGNTEAF
TRBJ1-2	TRBV7-3	ASSFGGQSHYGYT
TRBJ2-3	TRBV6-6	ASIRAGGPVVDTQY
TRBJ2-1	TRBV28	ASIPGGGRGYNEQF
TRBJ1-1	TRBV30	AWDRTIRNTEAF
TRBJ1-1	TRBV4-1	ASSQEITDRGF
TRBJ2-3	TRBV7-2	ASSRAGPGTDTQY
TRBJ2-1	TRBV5-1	ASGQTSGLNEQF